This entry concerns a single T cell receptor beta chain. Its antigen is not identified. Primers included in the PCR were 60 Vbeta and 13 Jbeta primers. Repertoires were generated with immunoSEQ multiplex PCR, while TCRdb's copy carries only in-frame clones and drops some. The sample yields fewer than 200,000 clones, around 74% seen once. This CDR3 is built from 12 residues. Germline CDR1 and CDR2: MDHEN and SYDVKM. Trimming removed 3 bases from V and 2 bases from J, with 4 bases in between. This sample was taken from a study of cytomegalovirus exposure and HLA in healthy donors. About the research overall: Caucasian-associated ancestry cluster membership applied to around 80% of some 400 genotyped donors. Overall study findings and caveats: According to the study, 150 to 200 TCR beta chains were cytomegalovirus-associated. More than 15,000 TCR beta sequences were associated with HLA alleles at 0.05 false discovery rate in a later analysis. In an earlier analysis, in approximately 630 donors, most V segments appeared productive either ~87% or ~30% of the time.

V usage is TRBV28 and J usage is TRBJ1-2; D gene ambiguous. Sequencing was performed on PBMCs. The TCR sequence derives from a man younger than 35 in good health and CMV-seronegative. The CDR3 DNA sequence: TGTGCCAGCAGTTTCCAAAACTATGGCTACACCTTC. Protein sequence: CASSFQNYGYTF.